The rows below give T cell receptor beta chains drawn from one sample of a study of cytotoxic CD8 clonotypes in ibrutinib-treated CLL. Using immunoSEQ multiplex PCR, the repertoire was profiled, and TCRdb retains in-frame clones only, with some absent. This table holds around 200,000 clones, around 70% found once. The specimen comprised PBMCs, sampled after 12 months of ibrutinib treatment. All receptors come from a human donor with chronic lymphocytic leukemia. Both conserved end residues are trimmed from each CDR3.

V	J	CDR3
TRBV28	TRBJ1-5	ASSLWQGGQPQH
TRBV9	TRBJ2-2	ASSVWGNTGELF
TRBV5-1	TRBJ1-4	ASSLMSVTGNEKLF
TRBV7-6	TRBJ2-3	ASSLGGPDTQY
TRBV27	TRBJ1-2	ASSPLSGGAGNYGYT
TRBV4-1	TRBJ2-7	ASSQEPSDPYEQY
TRBV25-1	TRBJ2-3	ASSDEGTSGSSTDTQY
TRBV2	TRBJ1-2	AIETGGFDYGYT
TRBV5-6	TRBJ2-7	ASSLYAKSSYEQY
TRBV19	TRBJ2-2	ASSRSPPGQYSGELF
TRBV7-2	TRBJ2-3	ASSPWSTDTQY
TRBV30	TRBJ2-7	AWSVTGYEQY
TRBV18	TRBJ2-7	ASSPLDGYEQY
TRBV6-1	TRBJ1-2	ASSFGQRYGYT
TRBV4-3	TRBJ1-5	ASSQDGQGGNQPQH
TRBV6-6	TRBJ1-5	ASSYSGQGWEPQH
TRBV7-2	TRBJ2-1	ASRPAEPYNEQF
TRBV19	TRBJ2-7	ASSPEHSVYEQY
TRBV6-1	TRBJ2-7	ASSFSGGEQY
TRBV30	TRBJ2-7	AWSGGRALSEQY
TRBV29-1	TRBJ2-7	SVWTGATYEQY
TRBV7-3	TRBJ1-1	ASSIGGLSSEAF
TRBV4-1	TRBJ2-1	ASSQAAGSYNEQF
TRBV4-2	TRBJ1-2	ASSQDVGIPYGYT
TRBV15	TRBJ2-5	ATSRDRDRGETQY
TRBV4-2	TRBJ1-3	ASSQGHGSSGNTIY
TRBV9	TRBJ2-7	ASSVVGGVDEQY
TRBV6-5	TRBJ2-7	ASSRERNLYEQY
TRBV5-1	TRBJ2-2	ASSPSNTGELF
TRBV27	TRBJ1-1	ASSLGQGRVNTEAF
TRBV27	TRBJ1-1	ASSIGHGTEAF
TRBV5-6	TRBJ2-3	ASSLRVAPVSDTQY